This section outlines one TCR beta chain sequence together with its context. Its antigen remains unknown. Negative isolation was used for CD8+ and CD4+ T cells and FACS enrichment for TEMRA cells. The authors reverse transcribed about 0.5 to 1 ug RNA with random hexamers. One entry per CDR3 protein, called by TCRdb with MiXCR from the immunoSEQ multiplex PCR reads. This table holds 150,000 to 200,000 distinct CDR3 sequences, 90% to 95% found once. Germline V gives CDR1 SGHAT, CDR2 FQNNGV. Losses at the gene ends were 10 bases for V and 0 bases for J; bases not matched to a gene: 5. The CDR3 sequence is 15 residues long. The data were obtained in a study of CD8 T cells in Susac syndrome. Findings and caveats of the study: The study conceded that relatively few individuals underwent its TCR sequencing and HLA analysis.

The rearrangement links TRBV11-2 to TRBJ2-6; 8 positions match TRBD1. This clonotype was sampled from a human donor with multiple sclerosis. The sequenced sample consisted of CD4+ T cells from PBMCs. In DNA, the CDR3 is TGTGCCACCGGACAGGGAAGCTCTGGGGCCAACGTCCTGACTTTC. Translation gives CATGQGSSGANVLTF.